This T cell receptor beta chain was sequenced during a study of neurological immune-mediated disorders. Study conclusions and caveats: Multiple sclerosis was found to have the least TCR clonal expansion, below healthy controls, and HTLV-1-associated myelopathy the most.

In germline, CDR1 is SNHLY, CDR2 FYNNEI. There are 12 residues in the CDR3. By 5'RACE with 10-nucleotide random UMIs, the cDNA was made. TCRdb ran MiXCR on the 5' RACE reads and lists one entry per CDR3 protein. The sample contains 80,000 or so distinct CDR3 sequences, roughly 9% of which appear only once. This clonotype was counted many times. No antigen is known for it. One end of the junction varies from germline; a read error may be responsible. The chain combines TRBV2 with TRBJ1-4; D possibly corresponds to TRBD1 (5 bases). The source material was PBMCs. This receptor was taken from a man aged 50 to 59 in good health. In DNA, the CDR3 is TGTGCCGGCAGGGCTGGGGGTGAAAAACTGTTTTTT. This encodes CAGRAGGEKLFF.